This record concerns one TCR beta chain sequence. This specimen comes from a study of cytomegalovirus exposure and HLA in healthy donors. CDR1 is MNHNS and CDR2 is SASEGT in the germline V gene. This CDR3 comprises 15 residues. V gave up 4 bases and J gave up 6 bases; unmatched junction bases: 7. PCR primers comprised 60 Vbeta and 13 Jbeta primers. This table comes from immunoSEQ multiplex PCR, and its TCRdb copy is limited to in-frame clones, with some not included. The sample includes around 58,000 clones, 77% seen only once; the top ten take around 2.4%. The receptor's source is a female donor in good health and CMV-seronegative. The genes are TRBV6-1 and TRBJ2-1; 9 bases fit TRBD2. Sequencing used PBMCs. Here the CDR3 reads CASSGLAGMANEQFF. The CDR3 nucleotides read TGTGCCAGCAGTGGCCTAGCGGGGATGGCCAATGAGCAGTTCTTC.